This TCR beta chain is drawn from a study of blood T cell repertoires in COVID-19. Sequenced by immunoSEQ multiplex PCR; TCRdb stores in-frame clones only, minus some. The sample consists of 3,000 to 4,000 clones, about 91% of them appearing once. V lost 5 bases and J 6 bases, leaving 13 bases between the germline ends. The CDR3 covers 13 residues. Germline lookup yields CDR1 LNHDA and CDR2 SQIVND (reference sequence). The sample taken for sequencing was peripheral blood. The V and J genes are TRBV19 and TRBJ1-2, with D possibly TRBD1 on 6 matching bases. This receptor was taken from a man over 45 with active COVID-19. CDR3: CASSLQGWDGYTF. In nucleotides, the CDR3 is TGTGCCAGTAGTTTACAGGGTTGGGATGGCTACACCTTC.